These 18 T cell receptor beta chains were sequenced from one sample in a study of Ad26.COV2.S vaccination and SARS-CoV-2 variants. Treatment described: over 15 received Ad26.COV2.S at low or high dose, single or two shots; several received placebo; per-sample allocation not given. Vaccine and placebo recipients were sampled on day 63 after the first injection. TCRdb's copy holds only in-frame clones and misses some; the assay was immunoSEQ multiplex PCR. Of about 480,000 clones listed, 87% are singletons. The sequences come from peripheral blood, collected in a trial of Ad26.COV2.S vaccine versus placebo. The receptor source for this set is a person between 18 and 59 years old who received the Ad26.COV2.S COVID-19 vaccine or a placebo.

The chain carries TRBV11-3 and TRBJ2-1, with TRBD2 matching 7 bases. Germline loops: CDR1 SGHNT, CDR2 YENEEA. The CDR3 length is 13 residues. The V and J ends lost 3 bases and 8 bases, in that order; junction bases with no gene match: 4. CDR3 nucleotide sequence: TGTGCCAGCAGCTTGGGACTACGGCATGAGCAGTTCTTC. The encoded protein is CASSLGLRHEQFF. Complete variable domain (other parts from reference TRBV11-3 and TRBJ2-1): EAGVVQSPRYKIIEKKQPVAFWCNPISGHNTLYWYLQNLGQGPELLIRYENEEAVDDSQLPKDRFSAERLKGVDSTLKIQPAELGDSAVYLCASSLGLRHEQFFGPGTRLTVL.

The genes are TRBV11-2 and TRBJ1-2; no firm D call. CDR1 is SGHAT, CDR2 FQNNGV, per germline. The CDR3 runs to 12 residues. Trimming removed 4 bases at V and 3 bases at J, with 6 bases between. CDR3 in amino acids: CASSYLDYGYTF. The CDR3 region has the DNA TGTGCCAGCAGCTATCTGGACTATGGCTACACCTTC.

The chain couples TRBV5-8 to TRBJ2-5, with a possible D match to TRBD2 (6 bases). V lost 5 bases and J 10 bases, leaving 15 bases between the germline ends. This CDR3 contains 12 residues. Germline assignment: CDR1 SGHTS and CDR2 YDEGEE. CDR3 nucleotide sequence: TGTGCCAGCAGTCTGCTGTGGGGGGTCCAGTACTTC. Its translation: CASSLLWGVQYF.

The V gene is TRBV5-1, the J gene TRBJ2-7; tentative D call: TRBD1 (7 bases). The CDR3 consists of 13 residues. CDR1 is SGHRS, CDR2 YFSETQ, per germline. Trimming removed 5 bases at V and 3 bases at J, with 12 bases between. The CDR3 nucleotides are TGCGCCAGCAGGCGGGACAGCAACTACGAGCAGTACTTC. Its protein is CASRRDSNYEQYF.

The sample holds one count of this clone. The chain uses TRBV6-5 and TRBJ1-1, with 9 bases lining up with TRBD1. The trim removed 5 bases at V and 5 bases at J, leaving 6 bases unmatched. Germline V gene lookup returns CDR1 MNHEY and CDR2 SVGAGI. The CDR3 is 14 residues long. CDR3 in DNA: TGTGCCAGCAGTACAACCGGACAGGGGACTGAAGCTTTCTTT. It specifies CASSTTGQGTEAFF.

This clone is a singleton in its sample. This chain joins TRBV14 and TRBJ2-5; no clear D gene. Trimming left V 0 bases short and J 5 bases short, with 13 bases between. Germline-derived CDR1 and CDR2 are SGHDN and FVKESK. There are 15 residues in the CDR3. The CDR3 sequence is CASSQDLGGAETQYF. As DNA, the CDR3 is TGTGCCAGCAGCCAAGATCTAGGTGGAGCTGAGACCCAGTACTTC.

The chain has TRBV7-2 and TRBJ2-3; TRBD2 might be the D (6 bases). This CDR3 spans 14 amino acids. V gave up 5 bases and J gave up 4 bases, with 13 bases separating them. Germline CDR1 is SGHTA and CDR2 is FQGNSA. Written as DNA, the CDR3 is TGTGCCAGCAGCAGACGACTAGTCCCAGATACGCAGTATTTT. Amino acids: CASSRRLVPDTQYF.

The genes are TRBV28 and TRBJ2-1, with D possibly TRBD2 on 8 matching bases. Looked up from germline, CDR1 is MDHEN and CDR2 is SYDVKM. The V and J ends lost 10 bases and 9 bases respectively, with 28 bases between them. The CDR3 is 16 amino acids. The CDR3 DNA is TGTGCCACTCAGGAAGGGGGCGGGAGGATGCGGAGTGAGCAGTTCTTC. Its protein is CATQEGGGRMRSEQFF.

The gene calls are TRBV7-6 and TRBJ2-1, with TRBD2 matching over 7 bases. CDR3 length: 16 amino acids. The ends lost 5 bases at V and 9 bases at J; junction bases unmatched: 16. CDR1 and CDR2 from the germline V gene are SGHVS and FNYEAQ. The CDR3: CASSPGGSGTRSEQFF. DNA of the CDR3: TGTGCCAGCAGCCCTGGTGGCAGCGGGACCCGAAGTGAGCAGTTCTTC.

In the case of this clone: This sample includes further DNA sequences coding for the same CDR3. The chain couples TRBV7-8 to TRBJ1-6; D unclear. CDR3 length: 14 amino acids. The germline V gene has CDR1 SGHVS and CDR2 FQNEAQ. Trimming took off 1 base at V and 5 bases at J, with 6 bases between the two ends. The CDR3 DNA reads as TGTGCCAGCAGCTTAGGCGGAAATAATTCACCCCTCCACTTT. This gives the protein CASSLGGNNSPLHF. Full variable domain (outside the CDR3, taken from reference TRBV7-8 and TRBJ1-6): GAGVSQSPRYKVAKRGQDVALRCDPISGHVSLFWYQQALGQGPEFLTYFQNEAQLDKSGLPSDRFFAERPEGSVSTLKIQRTQQEDSAVYLCASSLGGNNSPLHFGNGTRLTVT.

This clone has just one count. The CDR3: CASSLVNEQFF. CDR3 coding DNA: TGTGCCAGCAGTTTAGTGAATGAGCAGTTCTTC. The gene calls are TRBV6-2 or TRBV6-3 and TRBJ2-1; D uncertain. The V gene lost 4 bases and the J gene lost 7 bases, with 5 bases spanning the gap. The germline CDR1 and CDR2 sequences are MNHEY and SVGEGT. This CDR3 has 11 residues.

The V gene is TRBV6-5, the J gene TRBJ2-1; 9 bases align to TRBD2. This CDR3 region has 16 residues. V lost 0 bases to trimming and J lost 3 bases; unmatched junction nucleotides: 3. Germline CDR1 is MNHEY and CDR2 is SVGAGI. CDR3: CASSYSIAGVYNEQFF. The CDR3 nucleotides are TGTGCCAGCAGTTACTCGATAGCGGGAGTCTACAATGAGCAGTTCTTC.

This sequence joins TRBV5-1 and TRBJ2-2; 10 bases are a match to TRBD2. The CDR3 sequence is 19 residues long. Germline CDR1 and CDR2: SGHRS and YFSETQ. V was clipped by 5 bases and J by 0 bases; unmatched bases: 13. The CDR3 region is CASRPRVGLAGANTGELFF. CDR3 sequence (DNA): TGCGCCAGCAGACCGCGGGTGGGCCTAGCGGGAGCGAACACCGGGGAGCTGTTTTTT.

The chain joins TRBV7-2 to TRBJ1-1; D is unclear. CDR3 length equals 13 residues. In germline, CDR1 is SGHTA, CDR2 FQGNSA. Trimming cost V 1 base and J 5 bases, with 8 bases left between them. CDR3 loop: CASSLGSTTEAFF. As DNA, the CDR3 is TGTGCCAGCAGCTTAGGCAGCACGACTGAAGCTTTCTTT.

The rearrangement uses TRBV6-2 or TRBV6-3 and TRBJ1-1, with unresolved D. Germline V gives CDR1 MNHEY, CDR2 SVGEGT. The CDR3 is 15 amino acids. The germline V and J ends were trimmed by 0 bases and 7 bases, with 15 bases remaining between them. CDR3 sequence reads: CASSYSLGPNREAFF. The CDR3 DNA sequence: TGTGCCAGCAGTTACTCACTTGGACCCAACCGTGAAGCTTTCTTT.

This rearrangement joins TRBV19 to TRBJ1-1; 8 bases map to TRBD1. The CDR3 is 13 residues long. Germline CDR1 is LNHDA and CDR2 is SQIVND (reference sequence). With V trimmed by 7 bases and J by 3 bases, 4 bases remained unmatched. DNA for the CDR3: TGTGCCAGTACCGCGGACAGGGACACTGAAGCTTTCTTT. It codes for CASTADRDTEAFF.

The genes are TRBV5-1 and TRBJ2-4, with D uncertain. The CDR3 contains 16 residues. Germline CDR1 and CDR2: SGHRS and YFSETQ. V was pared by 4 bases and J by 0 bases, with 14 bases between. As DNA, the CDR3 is TGCGCCAGCAGCCCTGACATCCAAGGAGCCAAAAACATTCAGTACTTC. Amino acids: CASSPDIQGAKNIQYF. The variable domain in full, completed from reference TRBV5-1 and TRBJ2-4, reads KAGVTQTPRYLIKTRGQQVTLSCSPISGHRSVSWYQQTPGQGLQFLFEYFSETQRNKGNFPGRFSGRQFSNSRSEMNVSTLELGDSALYLCASSPDIQGAKNIQYFGAGTRLSVL.

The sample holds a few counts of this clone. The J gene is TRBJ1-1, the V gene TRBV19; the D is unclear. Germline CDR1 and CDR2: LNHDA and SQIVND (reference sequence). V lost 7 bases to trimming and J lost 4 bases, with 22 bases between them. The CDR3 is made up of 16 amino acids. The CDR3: CASTPEARWLGTEAFF. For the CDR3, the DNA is TGTGCCAGTACCCCAGAGGCCCGGTGGCTCGGCACTGAAGCTTTCTTT. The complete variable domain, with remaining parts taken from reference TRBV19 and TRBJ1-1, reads DGGITQSPKYLFRKEGQNVTLSCEQNLNHDAMYWYRQDPGQGLRLIYYSQIVNDFQKGDIAEGYSVSREKKESFPLTVTSAQKNPTAFYLCASTPEARWLGTEAFFGQGTRLTVV.